These 19 T cell receptor beta chains originate from one sample sequenced in a study of tumor-infiltrating lymphocytes in oesophageal squamous cell carcinoma. TCRdb re-called the reads with MiXCR, one entry per CDR3 protein. Of some 10,000 distinct CDR3 sequences in the sample, more than 50% are singletons; the top ten hold under 60%. Sequencing was performed on blood. These receptor sequences come from a female donor with esophageal squamous cell carcinoma.

The chain recombines TRBV10-1 with TRBJ2-5; D not resolved. The J call may be faulty, since TRBJ2-1 better matches the DNA end. Germline CDR1 WNHNN, CDR2 SYGVQD (reference sequence). This CDR3 contains 13 residues. CDR3 sequence (DNA): TGCGCCAGCAGTGGGGCTAGGTACAATGAGCAGTTCTTC. Its protein product is CASSGARYNEQFF.

The chain employs TRBV7-2 and TRBJ2-7, with D unresolved. The J call may be mistaken, given a closer DNA end match to TRBJ2-1. The CDR3 spans 12 residues. Germline V gives CDR1 SGHTA, CDR2 FQGNSA. The CDR3 region is CASRQSANEQFF. CDR3 coding DNA: TGTGCCAGCAGACAGAGCGCGAATGAGCAGTTCTTC.

The V gene is TRBV27, the J gene TRBJ2-3; the match to TRBD2 covers 13 bases. V was pared by 6 bases and J by 6 bases, with 9 bases of the junction left unmatched. The germline CDR1 and CDR2 sequences are MNHEY and SMNVEV (reference sequence). This CDR3 is 16 amino acids long. CDR3 DNA sequence: TGTGCCAGCAGCCCTAGAGGACTAGCGGGAGTGGATACGCAGTATTTT. Amino acid sequence: CASSPRGLAGVDTQYF.

The chain is built from TRBV7-8 and TRBJ2-1; maybe TRBD2 (7 bases). The end of the DNA fits TRBJ2-7 better, so the J call may be wrong. Germline V CDR1 and CDR2: SGHVS, FQNEAQ. This CDR3 has 18 amino acids. The CDR3 sequence: CASSLVVGGLGGAYEQYF. The CDR3 coding sequence is TGTGCCAGCAGCTTAGTAGTAGGGGGGTTGGGGGGGGCCTACGAGCAGTACTTC.

The gene calls are TRBV19 and TRBJ2-6; the D call may be TRBD1 or TRBD2 (5 bases each). The CDR3 spans 17 residues. Germline V gene data show CDR1 as LNHDA and CDR2 as SQIVND (reference sequence). Between the trimmed V and J ends, which lost 6 bases and 2 bases, there was a span of 17 bases. DNA for the CDR3: TGTGCCAGTAGCAGGGACGGCCTAGGGGCTGGGGCCAACGTCCTGACTTTC. Translated, it gives CASSRDGLGAGANVLTF.

This clonotype was counted a few times. The genes are TRBV6-8 and TRBJ2-7, with 8 bases fitting TRBD2. The J call may be faulty, since TRBJ2-1 better matches the DNA end. The CDR3 length is 19 residues. Germline CDR1 reads MNHGY; CDR2 reads SAAAGT. CDR3 region: CASRGGGTRGGGSYNEQFF. CDR3 DNA: TGTGCCAGCAGGGGGGGCGGGACTAGGGGTGGCGGCTCCTACAATGAGCAGTTCTTC.

This clonotype has only a few counts. The CDR3 protein is CASSLFVTGHQPQHF. CDR3 nucleotides: TGTGCCAGCAGCTTGTTCGTGACAGGGCATCAGCCCCAGCATTTT. The V and J genes are TRBV7-2 and TRBJ1-5; TRBD1 agrees at 7 bases. V lost 3 bases, J lost 5 bases, and 7 bases stayed unmatched. CDR3 length: 15 residues. Germline V gene lookup returns CDR1 SGHTA and CDR2 FQGNSA.

J is TRBJ2-7 and V is TRBV7-3, with D possibly matching TRBD2 (6 bases). The CDR3 extends over 13 amino acids. CDR1 is SGHTA, CDR2 FQGTGA, per germline. Trimming shortened V by 0 bases and J by 6 bases, and 9 bases separated the two germline ends. CDR3 sequence: CASSLTFGSEQYF. The CDR3, as DNA: TGTGCCAGCAGCTTAACTTTCGGGAGCGAGCAGTACTTC.

J is TRBJ2-3 and V is TRBV19, with 9 positions matching TRBD2. V was clipped by 1 base and J by 8 bases; unmatched bases: 4. Per the germline V gene, CDR1 is LNHDA and CDR2 is SQIVND (reference sequence). The CDR3 covers 14 residues. This CDR3 reads CASSIVTSGSTQYF. CDR3 bases: TGTGCCAGTAGTATAGTCACTAGCGGGTCTACGCAGTATTTT.

This rearrangement joins TRBV14 to TRBJ2-1; D is uncertain. CDR3 length equals 13 residues. From germline, CDR1 is SGHDN and CDR2 FVKESK. Trimming shortened V by 5 bases and J by 3 bases, and 8 bases separated the two germline ends. CDR3 loop: CASSADFYNEQFF. In DNA form, the CDR3 reads TGTGCCAGCAGCGCCGACTTCTACAATGAGCAGTTCTTC.

The V call is TRBV7-4, the J call TRBJ2-6, with 12 bases matching TRBD2. The better agreement between TRBJ2-1 and the DNA end casts doubt on the J call. The CDR3 has 15 residues. CDR1 and CDR2 (germline): SGHVT, SQSDAQ. The CDR3 is CASSLGTSGIYEQFF. DNA for the CDR3: TGTGCCAGCAGCTTAGGGACTAGCGGGATCTATGAGCAGTTCTTC.

The gene calls are TRBV19 and TRBJ2-1; 8 bases are shared with TRBD2. The junction had 4 bases not matched to a gene; V was cut back by 6 bases and J by 0 bases. CDR3 size: 15 residues. Germline CDR1 is LNHDA and CDR2 is SQIVND (reference sequence). DNA for the CDR3: TGTGCCAGTAGACACAGCGGGAGCTCCTACAATGAGCAGTTCTTC. Translating it yields CASRHSGSSYNEQFF.

A remark on this clonotype: Just one base apart from a much larger clone, this may be a read error. The chain's CDR3 is CASSFGATYEQFF. The CDR3, as DNA: TGTGCCAGCAGCTTCGGGGCAACCTACGAGCAGTTCTTC. The gene calls are TRBV7-9 and TRBJ2-1; D tentatively reads TRBD1 or TRBD2 (5 bases each). The CDR3 spans 13 residues. V lost 3 bases and J 10 bases, leaving 13 bases between the germline ends. CDR1 SEHNR and CDR2 FQNEAQ come from the germline V gene (reference sequence).

This clonotype has just a few counts. V gene TRBV30 combines with J gene TRBJ2-6, with no clear D. Between the trimmed V and J ends, which lost 0 bases and 0 bases, there was a span of 3 bases. Looked up from germline, CDR1 is GTSNPN and CDR2 is SVGIG (reference sequence). The CDR3 has 14 amino acids. The CDR3 protein is CAWSVGSGANVLTF. The DNA for the CDR3 is TGTGCCTGGAGTGTAGGCTCTGGGGCCAACGTCCTGACTTTC.

The V gene is TRBV7-2, the J gene TRBJ1-5; a possible D gene is TRBD1 (6 bases). Germline-derived CDR1 and CDR2 are SGHTA and FQGNSA. Trimming shortened V by 5 bases and J by 4 bases, and 9 bases separated the two germline ends. This CDR3 contains 13 residues. The CDR3 sequence: CASSKQGNQPQHF. As DNA, the CDR3 is TGTGCCAGCAGCAAACAGGGAAATCAGCCCCAGCATTTT.

This clonotype was seen more than once but under ten times. A read error may explain this, as a much larger clone is one base away. The chain uses TRBV7-6 and TRBJ2-1; weak D call: TRBD2 (6 bases). The DNA end is a closer match to TRBJ2-7, so the J assignment may be wrong. The germline gives CDR1 SGHVS, CDR2 FNYEAQ. This CDR3 region has 16 residues. For the CDR3, the DNA is TGTGCCAGCAGCCCTATTTATGCCGGGGGTCGTAATGAGCAGTACTTC. Amino acid sequence: CASSPIYAGGRNEQYF.

The chain carries TRBV7-3 and TRBJ2-3; 8 nucleotides agree with TRBD2. The J call is in doubt because the DNA end fits TRBJ2-1 better. From germline, CDR1 is SGHTA and CDR2 FQGTGA. The CDR3 loop spans 13 amino acids. The CDR3 region is CASSNGGANEQFF. In DNA, the CDR3 is TGTGCCAGCAGTAACGGGGGGGCAAATGAGCAGTTCTTC.

This clonotype is large within its sample. This chain links TRBV7-2 with TRBJ2-7; D gene unclear. Germline CDR1 is SGHTA and CDR2 is FQGNSA. Trimming left V 5 bases short and J 5 bases short, with 7 bases between. CDR3 length: 11 amino acids. CDR3 sequence (DNA): TGTGCCAGCAGCCCCGGCAACGAGCAGTACTTC. Its translation is CASSPGNEQYF.

This clonotype is judged medium-sized (0.01 to 0.1%). The V gene is TRBV6-1, the J gene TRBJ2-7, with D hard to call. In germline, CDR1 is MNHNS, CDR2 SASEGT. The CDR3 extends over 15 amino acids. The V end was cut by 5 bases, the J end by 0 bases, with 14 bases between. The CDR3 is CASSSPTLNSYEQYF. The CDR3 DNA reads TGTGCCAGCAGTTCCCCGACCCTTAACTCCTACGAGCAGTACTTC.